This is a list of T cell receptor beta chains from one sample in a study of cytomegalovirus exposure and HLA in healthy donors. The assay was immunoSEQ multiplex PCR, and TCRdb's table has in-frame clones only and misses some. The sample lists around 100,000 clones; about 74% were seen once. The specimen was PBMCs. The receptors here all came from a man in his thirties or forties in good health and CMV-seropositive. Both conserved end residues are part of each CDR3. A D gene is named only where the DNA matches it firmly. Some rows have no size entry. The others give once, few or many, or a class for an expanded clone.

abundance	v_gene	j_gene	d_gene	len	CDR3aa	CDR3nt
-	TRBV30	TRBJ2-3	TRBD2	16	CAWSVGLAGDTDTQYF	TGTGCCTGGAGTGTTGGACTAGCGGGAGATACAGATACGCAGTATTTT
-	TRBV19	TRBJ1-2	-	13	CAIRGRDHYGHTF	TGTGCCATCAGGGGTCGGGACCACTATGGCCACACCTTC
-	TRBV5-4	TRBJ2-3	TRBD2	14	CAGRTSGGGDTQYF	TGTGCCGGGCGGACTAGCGGGGGAGGAGATACGCAGTATTTT
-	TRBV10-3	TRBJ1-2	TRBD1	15	CAISDQGQGGYGYPF	TGTGCCATCAGTGACCAAGGACAGGGCGGCTATGGCTACCCCTTC
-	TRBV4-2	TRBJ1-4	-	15	CASSPYGQNDEKLFF	TGTGCCAGCAGCCCCTATGGGCAGAATGACGAAAAACTGTTTTTT
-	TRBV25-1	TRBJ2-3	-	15	CASRAARGARDTQYF	TGTGCCAGCAGGGCCGCCCGGGGGGCGCGGGATACGCAGTATTTT
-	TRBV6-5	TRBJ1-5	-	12	CASSDPRQPQHF	TGTGCCAGCAGTGACCCCAGGCAGCCCCAGCATTTT
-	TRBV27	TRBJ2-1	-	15	CASSLSHGPYNEQFF	TGTGCCAGCAGTTTATCCCATGGGCCCTACAATGAGCAGTTCTTC
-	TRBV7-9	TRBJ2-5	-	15	CASSLASGSGETQYF	TGTGCCAGCAGCTTAGCGTCCGGGTCCGGTGAGACCCAGTACTTC
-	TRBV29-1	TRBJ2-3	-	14	CSVHNSTGLDTQYF	TGCAGCGTCCACAACTCAACGGGTTTAGATACGCAGTATTTT
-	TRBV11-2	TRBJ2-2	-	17	CASSRMDAGTRTGELFF	TGTGCCAGCAGCCGGATGGACGCAGGGACAAGGACCGGGGAGCTGTTTTTT
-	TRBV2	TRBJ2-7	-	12	CASSEALGQQRF	TGTGCCAGCAGTGAAGCGCTAGGCCAGCAGAGATTC
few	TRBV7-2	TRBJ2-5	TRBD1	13	CASSPDRDGTQYF	TGTGCCAGCAGCCCCGACAGGGATGGGACCCAGTACTTC
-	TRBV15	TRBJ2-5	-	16	CATSRDRISRQETQYF	TGTGCCACCAGCAGAGATCGAATATCCAGACAAGAGACCCAGTACTTC
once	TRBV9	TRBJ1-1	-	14	CASSGTRVDTEAFF	TGTGCCAGCAGCGGAACGCGGGTGGACACTGAAGCTTTCTTT
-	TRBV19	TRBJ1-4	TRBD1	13	CASRNRGVEKLFF	TGTGCCAGTAGGAACAGGGGTGTTGAAAAACTGTTTTTT
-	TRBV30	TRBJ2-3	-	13	CAWSRGGADTQYF	TGTGCCTGGAGCCGAGGGGGGGCAGATACGCAGTATTTT
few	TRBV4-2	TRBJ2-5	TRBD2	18	CASSQDLLGGGTKETQYF	TGTGCCAGCAGCCAAGATCTTTTGGGCGGGGGTACAAAAGAGACCCAGTACTTC
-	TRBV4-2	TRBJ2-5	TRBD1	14	CASSHGTGGETQYF	TGTGCCAGCAGCCATGGGACAGGGGGTGAGACCCAGTACTTC
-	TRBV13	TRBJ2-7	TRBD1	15	CASSIGTVGTDEQYF	TGTGCCAGCAGCATCGGGACAGTGGGGACGGACGAGCAGTACTTC
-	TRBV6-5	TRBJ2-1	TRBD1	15	CASSRQGYSYNEQFF	TGTGCCAGCAGTCGACAGGGTTATTCCTACAATGAGCAGTTCTTC
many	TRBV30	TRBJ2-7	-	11	CAWSQGREQYF	TGTGCCTGGAGTCAAGGGAGAGAGCAGTACTTC
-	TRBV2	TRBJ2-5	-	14	CASSEIGGPGPQYF	TGTGCCAGCAGTGAAATTGGAGGGCCAGGTCCCCAGTACTTC
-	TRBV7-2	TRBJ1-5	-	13	CASSTQGRQPQHF	TGTGCCAGCAGCACTCAGGGGCGACAGCCCCAGCATTTT
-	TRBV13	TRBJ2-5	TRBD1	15	CASSSRQGPQETQYF	TGTGCCAGCAGTTCACGACAGGGACCCCAAGAGACCCAGTACTTC
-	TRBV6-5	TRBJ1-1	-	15	CASSYSFGMNTEAFF	TGTGCCAGCAGTTACTCTTTCGGGATGAACACTGAAGCTTTCTTT
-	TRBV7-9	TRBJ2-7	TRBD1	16	CSSSKRQGIDSYEQYF	TGTTCCAGCAGCAAAAGACAGGGGATAGACTCCTACGAGCAGTACTTC